What follows are 31 T cell receptor beta chains derived from one specimen sequenced in a study of T-cell reconstitution after alpha-beta-depleted transplantation in children. Construction of the TCRbeta library involved unique molecular identifiers. In TCRdb, the PCR reads were re-called with MiXCR into one record per CDR3 protein. The sample contains fewer than 750,000 distinct CDR3 sequences, roughly 27% of which appear only once. The source material was PBMCs, sampled before TCRalphabeta/CD19-depleted stem cell transplant. All receptors derive from a boy younger than two with Wiskott-Aldrich syndrome, due to receive a stem cell transplant.

The rearrangement joins TRBV6-5 to TRBJ2-5, with TRBD1 matching over 9 bases. Germline-derived CDR1 and CDR2 are MNHEY and SVGAGI. V lost 7 bases to trimming and J lost 0 bases; unmatched junction nucleotides: 6. The CDR3 length is 15 residues. The CDR3 DNA follows: TGTGCCAGCACTAAACAGGGGGCTAACCAAGAGACCCAGTACTTC. It specifies CASTKQGANQETQYF.

This clonotype was counted at least ten times. The J gene is TRBJ1-2, the V gene TRBV11-2, with D unresolved. V was cut by 1 base and J by 2 bases, with 8 bases left in between. Germline V gene data show CDR1 as SGHAT and CDR2 as FQNNGV. CDR3 length: 14 amino acids. The DNA for the CDR3 is TGTGCCAGCAGCTTAGGCGGGAGAAACTATGGCTACACCTTC. Its protein is CASSLGGRNYGYTF.

This clonotype was detected a few times. The chain is built from TRBV11-2 and TRBJ2-3, with D possibly being TRBD2 (6 bases). V lost 5 bases to trimming and J lost 2 bases, with 14 bases between them. The length of the CDR3 is 15 residues. In germline, CDR1 is SGHAT, CDR2 FQNNGV. CDR3 loop: CASSLGRRDTDTQYF. CDR3 DNA: TGTGCCAGCAGCCTGGGAAGGAGGGACACAGATACGCAGTATTTT.

The chain uses TRBV5-1 and TRBJ2-7; D uncertain. Deletions cut 6 bases from V and 2 bases from J, with 12 bases between. The CDR3 extends over 13 amino acids. CDR1 SGHRS and CDR2 YFSETQ come from the germline V gene. The CDR3: CASKETDTYEQYF. CDR3 in DNA: TGCGCCAGCAAGGAGACTGATACCTACGAGCAGTACTTC.

This chain uses TRBV7-9 with TRBJ1-1, with D uncertain. Per the germline V gene, CDR1 is SEHNR and CDR2 is FQNEAQ (reference sequence). Trimming took 2 bases from V and 8 from J, leaving 12 bases between them. The CDR3 is 13 residues long. The CDR3 here is CASSLPRNTEAFF. The CDR3 DNA sequence: TGTGCCAGCAGCTTACCGAGAAATACAGAAGCTTTCTTT.

The J gene is TRBJ2-7, the V gene TRBV20-1; tentative D call: TRBD2 (6 bases). Trimming shortened V by 7 bases and J by 4 bases, and 14 bases separated the two germline ends. Germline V lookup: CDR1 DFQATT, CDR2 SNEGSKA (reference sequence). The CDR3 is 12 amino acids. The CDR3 region is CSVSQRAYEQYF. The DNA of the CDR3 is TGCAGTGTCTCCCAGCGGGCTTACGAGCAGTACTTC.

CDR3 nucleotide sequence: TGTGCCAGTAGCCATCTCGGGACAGGGGTTGGTCAGCCCCAGCATTTT. This sequence encodes CASSHLGTGVGQPQHF. This sequence joins TRBV19 and TRBJ1-5, with 10 bases that match TRBD1. CDR1 is LNHDA, CDR2 SQIVND, per germline (reference sequence). V shed 6 bases and J 6 bases; nucleotides not matched to a gene: 11. The CDR3 has 16 residues.

V is TRBV5-1 and J is TRBJ2-1; tentatively, D is TRBD1 (6 bases). Germline V gene data show CDR1 as SGHRS and CDR2 as YFSETQ. V lost 0 bases, J lost 9 bases, and 19 bases lay in between. The CDR3 length is 16 residues. CDR3 in amino acids: CASSLGTAKIGGEQFF. In DNA form, the CDR3 reads TGCGCCAGCAGCTTGGGGACAGCGAAAATAGGGGGTGAGCAGTTCTTC.

This chain uses TRBV11-3 with TRBJ2-2; 7 nucleotides line up with TRBD2. The V gene's germline CDR1 is SGHNT and CDR2 YENEEA. This CDR3 region has 16 residues. V lost 5 bases, J lost 6 bases, and 12 bases stayed unmatched. CDR3 in DNA: TGTGCCAGCAGCCCATCCTGGGGGGGGACGGCCGGGGAGCTGTTTTTT. Its translation is CASSPSWGGTAGELFF.

The chain combines TRBV20-1 with TRBJ2-7, with no clear D. Trimming removed 0 bases from V and 3 bases from J, with 15 bases in between. The CDR3 is made up of 15 amino acids. From germline, CDR1 is DFQATT and CDR2 SNEGSKA (reference sequence). The CDR3 loop is CSARDRSFAYYEQYF. CDR3 DNA sequence: TGCAGTGCTAGAGATAGGAGCTTCGCCTACTACGAGCAGTACTTC.

V and J are TRBV6-1 and TRBJ2-1; D gene ambiguous. CDR3 length: 15 amino acids. V lost 2 bases and J lost 1, with 9 bases in between. From germline, CDR1 is MNHNS and CDR2 SASEGT. CDR3 sequence: CASSERMASYNEQFF. The CDR3 DNA reads TGTGCCAGCAGTGAACGCATGGCTTCCTACAATGAGCAGTTCTTC.

This clonotype was recorded a few times. The chain joins TRBV29-1 to TRBJ2-7, with D possibly matching TRBD1 (7 bases). The germline V and J ends were trimmed by 7 bases and 2 bases, with 18 bases remaining between them. Germline V gene sequence: CDR1 SQVTM, CDR2 ANQGSEA. CDR3 length: 14 residues. CDR3 DNA: TGCAGCGCCGGGGGAGCAGGGGGACCCTACGAGCAGTACTTC. This codes for CSAGGAGGPYEQYF.

The table lists this clonotype with a few counts. The chain is built from TRBV27 and TRBJ1-1; the D is unclear. CDR1 is MNHEY, CDR2 SMNVEV, per germline (reference sequence). The V end lost 5 bases, the J end lost 3 bases, and 16 bases lay between the germline ends. The CDR3 has 15 residues. CDR3 amino acids: CASSPLTGRYTEAFF. The CDR3 bases are TGTGCCAGCAGTCCTCTGACGGGGAGGTACACTGAAGCTTTCTTT.

This clonotype was seen more than once but under ten times. At one boundary the junction diverges from the germline segment, which might be a read error. The chain links TRBV12-3 or TRBV12-4 to TRBJ2-7, with TRBD1 identical over 7 bases. CDR3 length equals 15 residues. The CDR3 coding sequence is TGTGCCAGCAGTCTAGCCGGGACAGACGATTACGAGCAGTACTTC. It is translated as CASSLAGTDDYEQYF.

This sequence joins TRBV12-3 or TRBV12-4 and TRBJ2-3, with a weak D call TRBD2 (6 bases). This CDR3 region has 13 residues. The V and J ends lost 5 bases and 8 bases respectively, with 14 bases between them. CDR3 sequence: CASSPRSGVTQYF. Here the CDR3 DNA reads TGTGCCAGCAGTCCCAGGTCGGGGGTTACGCAGTATTTT.

The chain joins TRBV5-4 to TRBJ2-1; 11 bases are shared with TRBD2. The V and J ends lost 2 bases and 2 bases, in that order; junction bases with no gene match: 3. The CDR3 totals 16 residues. CDR1 and CDR2 (germline): SGHNT, YYREEE (reference sequence). The CDR3 region has the DNA TGTGCCAGCAGCTTCTTAGCGGGAGGGGCCTACAATGAGCAGTTCTTC. Translating it yields CASSFLAGGAYNEQFF.

A few counts support this clonotype. The CDR3: CASSIGGSYEQYF. CDR3 nucleotides: TGCGCCAGCAGCATCGGGGGGTCCTACGAGCAGTACTTC. The chain is built from TRBV5-1 and TRBJ2-7; 7 bases fit TRBD2. Trimming removed 4 bases from V and 1 base from J; junction bases left unmatched: 2. CDR1 and CDR2 (germline): SGHRS, YFSETQ. The CDR3 has 13 amino acids. The full variable domain, completed using reference TRBV5-1 and TRBJ2-7, is KAGVTQTPRYLIKTRGQQVTLSCSPISGHRSVSWYQQTPGQGLQFLFEYFSETQRNKGNFPGRFSGRQFSNSRSEMNVSTLELGDSALYLCASSIGGSYEQYFGPGTRLTVT.

The chain joins TRBV4-1 to TRBJ1-1, with TRBD1 matching over 7 bases. This CDR3 region has 18 residues. J gave up 1 base and V 1 base, and 12 bases lay outside the gene matches. The germline gives CDR1 MGHRA, CDR2 YSYEKL. The CDR3, as DNA: TGCGCCAGCAGCCAAGGAAAGTTACAGGGGCTTCCGAACACTGAAGCTTTCTTT. Translating it yields CASSQGKLQGLPNTEAFF.

This rearrangement joins TRBV3-1 to TRBJ2-5; 9 nucleotides agree with TRBD2. The CDR3 spans 15 residues. Germline V gene lookup returns CDR1 LGHDT and CDR2 YNNKEL (reference sequence). Unmatched junction bases numbered 7, after V lost 1 base and J lost 7 bases. The CDR3 DNA sequence: TGTGCCAGCAGCCAAGGCCTAGCGGGATTGGGGACCCAGTACTTC. Translation: CASSQGLAGLGTQYF.

The genes are TRBV28 and TRBJ2-3; D is perhaps TRBD1 (5 bases). V dropped 10 bases and J dropped 5 bases, with 19 bases sitting between them. This CDR3 is built from 14 residues. From germline, CDR1 is MDHEN and CDR2 SYDVKM. The CDR3 region is CATIDSLLEDTQYF. CDR3 bases: TGTGCCACTATAGACAGTTTGTTGGAAGATACGCAGTATTTT. The full variable domain, its missing parts supplied by reference TRBV28 and TRBJ2-3, is DVKVTQSSRYLVKRTGEKVFLECVQDMDHENMFWYRQDPGLGLRLIYFSYDVKMKEKGDIPEGYSVSREKKERFSLILESASTNQTSMYLCATIDSLLEDTQYFGPGTRLTVL.

The V and J genes are TRBV7-2 and TRBJ2-1, with a weak D call TRBD1 (6 bases). Deletions cut 5 bases from V and 9 bases from J, with 14 bases between. CDR3 length equals 13 residues. From germline, CDR1 is SGHTA and CDR2 FQGNSA. CDR3 protein: CASSPIDRIEQFF. CDR3 DNA sequence: TGTGCCAGCAGCCCGATCGACAGGATTGAGCAGTTCTTC.

The sample holds a few counts of this clonotype. This rearrangement joins TRBV7-3 to TRBJ1-3; tentative D call: TRBD1 (5 bases). Germline CDR1 SGHTA, CDR2 FQGTGA. V shed 4 bases and J shed 0 bases, with 10 bases lying between them. CDR3 size: 15 residues. The CDR3 is CASSWDGSSGNTIYF. The CDR3 bases are TGTGCCAGCAGCTGGGACGGAAGCTCTGGAAACACCATATATTTT.

The chain links TRBV7-6 to TRBJ2-1; D is ambiguous. The V and J ends lost 0 bases and 4 bases respectively, with 13 bases between them. Germline V CDR1 and CDR2: SGHVS, FNYEAQ. The CDR3 runs 16 residues. CDR3 bases: TGTGCCAGCAGCTTAGCGGGGATGACAATTTACAATGAGCAGTTCTTC. Residues: CASSLAGMTIYNEQFF.

In its sample, this clonotype was seen a few times. The CDR3 sequence: CASSLGGLAGRNEQFF. The CDR3 bases are TGTGCCAGCAGCTTAGGTGGGCTAGCGGGAAGGAATGAGCAGTTCTTC. The V call is TRBV11-2, the J call TRBJ2-1; 9 bases align to TRBD2. This CDR3 has 16 residues. V lost 1 base to trimming and J lost 7 bases; unmatched junction nucleotides: 8. Looked up from germline, CDR1 is SGHAT and CDR2 is FQNNGV.

This clonotype occurred a few times. This sequence joins TRBV10-3 and TRBJ2-3; no reliable D call. This CDR3 spans 11 amino acids. V lost 11 bases to trimming and J lost 3 bases, with 9 bases between them. Germline CDR1 and CDR2: ENHRY and SYGVKD. This CDR3 reads CAATGTDTQYF. DNA for the CDR3: TGTGCCGCGACCGGGACAGATACGCAGTATTTT.

This clonotype was observed a few times. This chain connects TRBV12-3 or TRBV12-4 to TRBJ1-5; D is undetermined. The length of the CDR3 is 11 residues. The V gene lost 5 bases and the J gene lost 12 bases, with 11 bases spanning the gap. The CDR3 DNA follows: TGTGCCAGCAGTCCCGACGTGGTCCAGCATTTT. Amino acids: CASSPDVVQHF.

This rearrangement joins TRBV20-1 to TRBJ2-3, with TRBD1 identical over 7 bases. Germline CDR1 and CDR2: DFQATT and SNEGSKA (reference sequence). The CDR3 has 13 amino acids. Trimming removed 5 bases from V and 2 bases from J; junction bases left unmatched: 4. CDR3 bases: TGCAGTGCTCAGACAGGGTCCACAGATACGCAGTATTTT. Amino acid sequence: CSAQTGSTDTQYF.

The chain couples TRBV5-1 to TRBJ2-6, with D unresolved. CDR1 and CDR2 from the germline V gene are SGHRS and YFSETQ. V was trimmed by 4 bases and J by 0 bases, leaving 11 bases between them. This CDR3 is 16 amino acids long. CDR3 protein: CASSQGPNSGANVLTF. CDR3 DNA: TGCGCCAGCAGCCAAGGACCTAACTCTGGGGCCAACGTCCTGACTTTC.

This chain links TRBV20-1 with TRBJ1-5, with D perhaps TRBD1 (6 bases). Deletions cut 1 base from V and 4 bases from J, with 11 bases between. The germline V gene has CDR1 DFQATT and CDR2 SNEGSKA (reference sequence). This CDR3 comprises 14 residues. DNA of the CDR3: TGCAGTGCTAGAGGCCAACAGGGAAATCAGCCCCAGCATTTT. This encodes CSARGQQGNQPQHF.

This clonotype was detected many times. Germline is not matched at one junction end, which may reflect a read error. The rearrangement links TRBV5-1 to TRBJ2-7; 13 nucleotides line up with TRBD2. Germline CDR1 SGHRS, CDR2 YFSETQ. The CDR3 runs to 15 residues. CDR3 in amino acids: CASSRTSGSSYEQYF. CDR3 nucleotides: TGTGCCAGTAGTAGGACTAGCGGGAGCTCCTACGAGCAGTACTTC.

Only a few counts were recorded for this clonotype. This sequence joins TRBV29-1 and TRBJ2-7; weak D call: TRBD2 (6 bases). The CDR3 is 14 amino acids. V was cut by 1 base and J by 6 bases, with 16 bases left in between. CDR1 is SQVTM and CDR2 is ANQGSEA in the germline V gene. The CDR3 loop reads CSVEASRDGGEQYF. The DNA of the CDR3 is TGCAGCGTTGAAGCCTCGCGGGATGGAGGCGAGCAGTACTTC.